The rows below give T cell receptor beta chains drawn from one sample of a study of T cell responses to AZD1222 COVID-19 vaccine. Libraries were prepared by immunoSEQ multiplex PCR; TCRdb keeps only in-frame clonotypes and omits some of them. The data hold around 160,000 clones, with roughly 94% observed a single time. The source material was peripheral blood, sampled on day 0 of AZD1222 vaccination. These receptors were taken from an adult in good health. Each CDR3 is given with its conserved first and last residue. D genes are given only for firm matches. The size field is filled for only some rows; it gives once, few, many or a size class.

v_gene: TRBV5-4; d_gene: .; j_gene: TRBJ1-4; abundance: once; CDR3aa: CASSLDPQEGGEKLFF; CDR3nt: TGTGCCAGCAGCTTGGATCCCCAGGAAGGGGGAGAAAAACTGTTTTTT
v_gene: TRBV28; d_gene: .; j_gene: TRBJ1-1; abundance: few; CDR3aa: CASSLGLWAFF; CDR3nt: TGTGCCAGCAGTTTGGGTTTATGGGCTTTCTTT
v_gene: TRBV19; d_gene: TRBD2; j_gene: TRBJ2-5; abundance: few; CDR3aa: CASSDGLAVRTQYF; CDR3nt: TGTGCCAGTAGCGACGGACTAGCGGTCCGGACCCAGTACTTC
v_gene: TRBV6-4; d_gene: .; j_gene: TRBJ2-6; abundance: .; CDR3aa: CASSEGGASGANVLTF; CDR3nt: TGTGCCAGCAGTGAAGGGGGGGCCTCTGGGGCCAACGTCCTGACTTTC
v_gene: TRBV19; d_gene: .; j_gene: TRBJ2-2; abundance: .; CDR3aa: CASSGTGELFF; CDR3nt: TGTGCCAGTAGTGGCACCGGGGAGCTGTTTTTT
v_gene: TRBV7-8; d_gene: .; j_gene: TRBJ2-2; abundance: .; CDR3aa: CASSPNGGGRNTGELFF; CDR3nt: TGTGCCAGCAGCCCCAATGGAGGGGGCAGGAACACCGGGGAGCTGTTTTTT
v_gene: TRBV10-3; d_gene: .; j_gene: TRBJ1-1; abundance: .; CDR3aa: CAISVTEMNTEAFF; CDR3nt: TGTGCCATCAGTGTCACGGAGATGAACACTGAAGCTTTCTTT
v_gene: TRBV6-5; d_gene: TRBD1; j_gene: TRBJ1-1; abundance: .; CDR3aa: CASSRQGNTEAFF; CDR3nt: TGTGCCAGCAGTCGACAGGGGAACACTGAAGCTTTCTTT
v_gene: TRBV19; d_gene: TRBD2; j_gene: TRBJ2-1; abundance: few; CDR3aa: CASSIDGLAVEQFF; CDR3nt: TGTGCCAGTAGTATAGATGGACTAGCAGTTGAGCAGTTCTTC
v_gene: TRBV7-2; d_gene: .; j_gene: TRBJ1-1; abundance: .; CDR3aa: CASSLRVTEAFF; CDR3nt: TGTGCCAGCAGCTTGAGGGTTACTGAAGCTTTCTTT
v_gene: TRBV15; d_gene: .; j_gene: TRBJ1-4; abundance: .; CDR3aa: CATSRLREKLFF; CDR3nt: TGTGCCACCAGCCGCCTAAGGGAAAAACTGTTTTTT
v_gene: TRBV29-1; d_gene: TRBD1; j_gene: TRBJ2-2; abundance: .; CDR3aa: CSGMIDRGTGELFF; CDR3nt: TGCAGCGGTATGATCGACAGGGGCACCGGGGAGCTGTTTTTT
v_gene: TRBV28; d_gene: TRBD1; j_gene: TRBJ1-2; abundance: .; CDR3aa: CASSFGDRANYGYTF; CDR3nt: TGTGCCAGCAGTTTTGGGGACAGAGCTAACTATGGCTACACCTTC
v_gene: TRBV28; d_gene: .; j_gene: TRBJ1-1; abundance: .; CDR3aa: CASSLAGVEAFF; CDR3nt: TGTGCCAGCAGTTTAGCCGGGGTAGAAGCTTTCTTT
v_gene: TRBV12-3/TRBV12-4; d_gene: .; j_gene: TRBJ2-2; abundance: .; CDR3aa: CASCYTGELFF; CDR3nt: TGTGCCAGCTGTTACACCGGGGAGCTGTTTTTT
v_gene: TRBV29-1; d_gene: .; j_gene: TRBJ2-3; abundance: .; CDR3aa: CSVGGNTQYF; CDR3nt: TGCAGCGTTGGGGGAAATACGCAGTATTTT
v_gene: TRBV5-1; d_gene: TRBD1; j_gene: TRBJ1-1; abundance: .; CDR3aa: CASSLSAGGTEAFF; CDR3nt: TGCGCCAGCAGCTTAAGTGCAGGGGGCACTGAAGCTTTCTTT
v_gene: TRBV7-9; d_gene: .; j_gene: TRBJ1-1; abundance: .; CDR3aa: CASSLAYTEAFF; CDR3nt: TGTGCCAGCAGCTTAGCGTACACTGAAGCTTTCTTT
v_gene: TRBV7-9; d_gene: .; j_gene: TRBJ2-7; abundance: .; CDR3aa: CASSSARYEQYF; CDR3nt: TGTGCCAGCAGCTCCGCTAGATACGAGCAGTACTTC
v_gene: TRBV3-1/TRBV3-2; d_gene: .; j_gene: TRBJ1-1; abundance: .; CDR3aa: CASSQPRGEGEAFF; CDR3nt: TGTGCCAGCAGCCAACCAAGGGGGGAGGGTGAAGCTTTCTTT
v_gene: TRBV28; d_gene: TRBD1; j_gene: TRBJ1-4; abundance: few; CDR3aa: CASSPTGDNEKLFF; CDR3nt: TGTGCCAGCAGTCCGACAGGGGATAATGAAAAACTGTTTTTT
v_gene: TRBV12-3/TRBV12-4; d_gene: TRBD1; j_gene: TRBJ1-2; abundance: .; CDR3aa: CASSAGTGIRYVF; CDR3nt: TGTGCCAGCAGTGCCGGGACAGGGATTCGTTATGTCTTC
v_gene: TRBV6-5; d_gene: TRBD1; j_gene: TRBJ2-7; abundance: .; CDR3aa: CASRTGGHEQYF; CDR3nt: TGTGCCAGCCGGACAGGGGGGCACGAGCAGTACTTC
v_gene: TRBV15; d_gene: .; j_gene: TRBJ1-5; abundance: .; CDR3aa: CATSIGGQPQHF; CDR3nt: TGTGCCACCAGCATAGGAGGGCAGCCCCAGCATTTT
v_gene: TRBV29-1; d_gene: .; j_gene: TRBJ1-1; abundance: .; CDR3aa: CSVAVSTNTEAFF; CDR3nt: TGCAGCGTTGCCGTCTCCACGAACACTGAAGCTTTCTTT
v_gene: TRBV19; d_gene: TRBD2; j_gene: TRBJ2-1; abundance: .; CDR3aa: CATQPGLAGGISYNEQFF; CDR3nt: TGTGCCACCCAGCCGGGACTAGCGGGAGGAATCTCCTACAATGAGCAGTTCTTC
v_gene: TRBV5-5; d_gene: TRBD1; j_gene: TRBJ2-4; abundance: .; CDR3aa: CASSPPGQGTIQYF; CDR3nt: TGTGCCAGCAGCCCCCCCGGACAGGGGACCATTCAGTACTTC
v_gene: TRBV27; d_gene: .; j_gene: TRBJ1-5; abundance: .; CDR3aa: CASSFFRGGQPQHF; CDR3nt: TGTGCCAGCAGTTTTTTCAGGGGCGGTCAGCCCCAGCATTTT
v_gene: TRBV28; d_gene: .; j_gene: TRBJ1-2; abundance: .; CDR3aa: CASGDYGYTF; CDR3nt: TGTGCCAGCGGAGACTATGGCTACACCTTC
v_gene: TRBV4-2; d_gene: TRBD1; j_gene: TRBJ1-6; abundance: .; CDR3aa: CASSQDPKTGTSPLHF; CDR3nt: TGTGCCAGCAGCCAAGATCCGAAGACAGGGACTTCACCCCTCCACTTT
v_gene: TRBV4-1; d_gene: TRBD1; j_gene: TRBJ1-1; abundance: .; CDR3aa: CASSQGQGAGAFF; CDR3nt: TGCGCCAGCAGCCAAGGACAGGGAGCAGGAGCTTTCTTT
v_gene: TRBV4-1; d_gene: .; j_gene: TRBJ1-3; abundance: .; CDR3aa: CASSQGDSSGNTIYF; CDR3nt: TGCGCCAGCAGCCAAGGGGATAGCTCTGGAAACACCATATATTTT
v_gene: TRBV2; d_gene: .; j_gene: TRBJ1-1; abundance: .; CDR3aa: CASRDSGVNTEAFF; CDR3nt: TGTGCCAGCAGGGACTCCGGGGTGAACACTGAAGCTTTCTTT
v_gene: TRBV7-3; d_gene: .; j_gene: TRBJ2-3; abundance: .; CDR3aa: CASSPTGADTQYF; CDR3nt: TGTGCCAGCAGCCCGACGGGGGCGGATACGCAGTATTTT
v_gene: TRBV28; d_gene: TRBD1; j_gene: TRBJ2-7; abundance: .; CDR3aa: CASTAPAGTGRGRYSYEQYF; CDR3nt: TGTGCCAGCACCGCCCCCGCCGGGACAGGACGCGGGCGGTACTCCTACGAGCAGTACTTC
v_gene: TRBV18; d_gene: .; j_gene: TRBJ1-4; abundance: .; CDR3aa: CASSPIAAVNNEKLFF; CDR3nt: TGTGCCAGCTCACCAATAGCCGCAGTAAATAATGAAAAACTGTTTTTT
v_gene: TRBV6-5; d_gene: .; j_gene: TRBJ1-6; abundance: .; CDR3aa: CASSRGLWADSPLHF; CDR3nt: TGTGCCAGCAGTCGGGGACTTTGGGCGGATTCACCCCTCCACTTT
v_gene: TRBV5-1; d_gene: .; j_gene: TRBJ2-1; abundance: .; CDR3aa: CASSLERYNEQFF; CDR3nt: TGCGCCAGCAGCTTGGAGCGATACAATGAGCAGTTCTTC
v_gene: TRBV20-1; d_gene: .; j_gene: TRBJ2-7; abundance: .; CDR3aa: CSADPGREQYF; CDR3nt: TGCAGTGCTGACCCGGGGCGCGAGCAGTACTTC
v_gene: TRBV5-6; d_gene: .; j_gene: TRBJ1-2; abundance: .; CDR3aa: CASSLESRGSRRGYTF; CDR3nt: TGTGCCAGCAGCCTGGAATCGCGAGGTAGCAGAAGGGGCTACACCTTC
v_gene: TRBV4-1; d_gene: .; j_gene: TRBJ1-5; abundance: .; CDR3aa: CASSQSRAGGNQPQHF; CDR3nt: TGCGCCAGCAGCCAGTCGAGGGCGGGGGGCAATCAGCCCCAGCATTTT
v_gene: TRBV11-2; d_gene: TRBD1; j_gene: TRBJ1-6; abundance: .; CDR3aa: CASSLAQGEGSPLHF; CDR3nt: TGTGCCAGCAGCTTAGCGCAGGGGGAGGGGTCACCCCTCCACTTT
v_gene: TRBV5-4; d_gene: .; j_gene: TRBJ1-1; abundance: .; CDR3aa: CASSSDLTEAFF; CDR3nt: TGTGCCAGCAGCTCCGACCTTACTGAAGCTTTCTTT
v_gene: TRBV12-3/TRBV12-4; d_gene: .; j_gene: TRBJ1-6; abundance: .; CDR3aa: CASSFWSSPLHF; CDR3nt: TGTGCCAGCAGTTTCTGGAGTTCACCCCTCCACTTT
v_gene: TRBV7-7; d_gene: TRBD2; j_gene: TRBJ2-3; abundance: .; CDR3aa: CASSAGLGLAGGGASDTQYF; CDR3nt: TGTGCCAGCAGCGCCGGGCTGGGACTAGCGGGAGGGGGGGCGTCAGATACGCAGTATTTT
v_gene: TRBV24-1; d_gene: .; j_gene: TRBJ2-3; abundance: once; CDR3aa: CATSSVRDSTDTQYF; CDR3nt: TGTGCCACCAGTTCTGTGCGGGATAGCACAGATACGCAGTATTTT
v_gene: TRBV5-4; d_gene: .; j_gene: TRBJ1-1; abundance: .; CDR3aa: CASSPWGAGPEAFF; CDR3nt: TGTGCCAGCAGCCCTTGGGGGGCAGGGCCTGAAGCTTTCTTT